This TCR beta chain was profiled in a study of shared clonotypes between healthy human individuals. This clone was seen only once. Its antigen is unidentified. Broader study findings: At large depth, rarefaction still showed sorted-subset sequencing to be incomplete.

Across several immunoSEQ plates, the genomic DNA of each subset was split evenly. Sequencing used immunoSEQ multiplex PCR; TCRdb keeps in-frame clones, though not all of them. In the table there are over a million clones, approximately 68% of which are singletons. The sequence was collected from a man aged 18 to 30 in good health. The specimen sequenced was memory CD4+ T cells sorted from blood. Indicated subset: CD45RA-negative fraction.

CDR3 region: CASSSQGGPYEQYF. DNA of the CDR3: TGTGCCAGCAGCTCCCAGGGGGGCCCGTACGAGCAGTACTTC. J is TRBJ2-7 and V is TRBV11-1, with D possibly matching TRBD1 (7 bases). The ends were cut back, 4 bases at V and 4 bases at J, with 14 bases in the middle. The CDR3 runs 14 residues. CDR1 is SGHAT and CDR2 is FQDESV in the germline V gene (reference sequence).